This T cell receptor (beta chain) appears in the sequencing data of a study of somatic mutations in cytotoxic T cells in rheumatoid arthritis. Findings of the study overall: Levels of CD8+ T-cell clonality in rheumatoid arthritis patients were statistically indistinguishable from those seen in age-matched healthy controls, with no significant difference. Among approximately 60 patients, roughly 8 showed a largest CD8+ clone that surpassed 20% of CD8+ cells. Healthy controls showed no age-related rise in CD8+ clonality, whereas rheumatoid arthritis patients did.

Magnetic beads with positive selection isolated CD4+ and CD8+ fractions, whose purity was verified by flow cytometry. TCRdb keeps only in-frame clones here, not all; method: immunoSEQ multiplex PCR. The sample includes tens of thousands of clones, around 84% of them seen just once. V lost 3 bases to trimming and J lost 8 bases; unmatched junction nucleotides: 5. The CDR3 totals 14 residues. CDR1 and CDR2 (germline): MRHNA, SNTAGT. A word on this clone: Its antigen is currently unknown.

The TCR was taken from a woman in her fifties or sixties in good health. The chain employs TRBV6-4 and TRBJ2-1, with 9 bases matching TRBD2. Sequencing was performed on CD8+ T cells sorted from blood. The CDR3 sequence: CASSEGGGEDEQFF. DNA for the CDR3: TGTGCCAGCAGTGAGGGCGGGGGGGAGGATGAGCAGTTCTTC.